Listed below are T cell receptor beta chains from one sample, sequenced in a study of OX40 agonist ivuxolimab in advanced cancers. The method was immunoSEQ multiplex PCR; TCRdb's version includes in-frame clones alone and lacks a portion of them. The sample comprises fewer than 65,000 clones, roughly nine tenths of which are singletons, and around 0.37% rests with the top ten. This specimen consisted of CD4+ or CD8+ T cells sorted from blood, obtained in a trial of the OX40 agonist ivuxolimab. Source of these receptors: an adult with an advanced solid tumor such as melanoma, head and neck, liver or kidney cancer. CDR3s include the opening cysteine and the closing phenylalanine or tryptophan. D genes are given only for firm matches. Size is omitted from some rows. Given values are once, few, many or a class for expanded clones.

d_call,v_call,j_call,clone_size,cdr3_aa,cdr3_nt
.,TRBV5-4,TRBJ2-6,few,CASSTHRASGANVLTF,TGTGCCAGCAGCACACACAGGGCCTCTGGGGCCAACGTCCTGACTTTC
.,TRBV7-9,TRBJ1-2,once,CASSAGGGYTF,TGTGCCAGCAGTGCGGGCGGAGGCTACACCTTC
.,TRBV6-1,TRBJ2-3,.,CANSEMTVGADTQYF,TGTGCCAACTCCGAAATGACCGTAGGGGCAGATACGCAGTATTTT
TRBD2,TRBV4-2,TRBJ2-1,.,CASSQAGTSGGVNSYNEQFF,TGTGCCAGCAGCCAGGCGGGAACTAGCGGGGGGGTGAACTCCTACAATGAGCAGTTCTTC
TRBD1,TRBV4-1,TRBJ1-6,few,CASSQVGTGASPLHF,TGCGCCAGCAGCCAAGTGGGGACAGGAGCTTCACCCCTCCACTTT
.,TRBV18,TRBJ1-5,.,CASSSSGTNSNQPQHF,TGTGCCAGCTCATCGTCCGGGACAAATAGCAATCAGCCCCAGCATTTT
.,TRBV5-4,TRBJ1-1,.,CASSGETEAFF,TGTGCCAGCAGCGGGGAGACTGAAGCTTTCTTT
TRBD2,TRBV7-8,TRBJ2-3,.,CASSLSSGGLDTQYF,TGTGCCAGCAGCTTATCCAGCGGGGGGTTGGATACGCAGTATTTT
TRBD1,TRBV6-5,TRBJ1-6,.,CASRITGVNSPLHF,TGTGCCAGCAGAATAACAGGGGTAAATTCACCCCTCCACTTT
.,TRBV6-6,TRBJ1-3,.,CASRGGSSGNTIYF,TGTGCCAGTAGGGGCGGAAGCTCTGGAAACACCATATATTTT
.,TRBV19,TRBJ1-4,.,CASNRIGLATNEKLFF,TGTGCCAGTAATCGGATAGGGCTTGCAACTAATGAAAAACTGTTTTTT
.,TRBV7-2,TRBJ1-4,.,CASSSSLEARGEKLFF,TGTGCCAGCAGCTCCTCCCTGGAGGCCCGGGGAGAAAAACTGTTTTTT
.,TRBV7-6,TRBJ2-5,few,CASIEAPRGTQYF,TGTGCCAGCATTGAGGCCCCACGTGGGACCCAGTACTTC
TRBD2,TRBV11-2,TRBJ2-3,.,CASSSGLAGGQTQYF,TGTGCCAGCAGCTCCGGACTAGCGGGGGGACAAACGCAGTATTTT
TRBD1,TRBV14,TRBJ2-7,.,CASSLLTGTGGYEQYF,TGTGCCAGCAGCCTACTAACCGGGACAGGGGGGTACGAGCAGTACTTC
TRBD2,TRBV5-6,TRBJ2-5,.,CASSRYGGAFSETQYF,TGTGCCAGCAGCCGTTACGGGGGGGCCTTCTCAGAGACCCAGTACTTC
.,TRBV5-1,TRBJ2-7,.,CASSLAGLLEQYF,TGCGCCAGCAGCTTGGCAGGCCTCCTGGAGCAGTACTTC
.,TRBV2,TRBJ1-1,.,CASSAGQNTEAFF,TGTGCCAGCAGTGCGGGACAGAACACTGAAGCTTTCTTT
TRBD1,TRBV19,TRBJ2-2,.,CASSPRDRGLTGELFF,TGTGCCAGTAGTCCCCGGGACAGGGGACTCACCGGGGAGCTGTTTTTT
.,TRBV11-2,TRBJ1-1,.,CASSLGTASAEAFF,TGTGCCAGCAGCTTAGGGACCGCGTCCGCTGAAGCTTTCTTT
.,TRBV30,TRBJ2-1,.,CAWRRGVRGNEQFF,TGTGCCTGGCGGCGGGGCGTGAGGGGCAATGAGCAGTTCTTC
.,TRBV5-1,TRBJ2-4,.,CASSLAGTKNIQYF,TGCGCCAGCAGCTTGGCCGGCACGAAAAACATTCAGTACTTC
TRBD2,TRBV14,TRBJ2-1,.,CASSQSGGPYSSYNEQFF,TGTGCCAGCAGCCAAAGCGGGGGGCCATACAGCTCCTACAATGAGCAGTTCTTC
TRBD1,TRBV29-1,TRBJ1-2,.,CSVAPDRAYGYTF,TGCAGCGTGGCCCCGGACAGGGCCTATGGCTACACCTTC
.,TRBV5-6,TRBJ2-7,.,CASTTAWGEQYF,TGTGCCAGCACCACCGCTTGGGGCGAGCAGTACTTC
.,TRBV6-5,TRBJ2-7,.,CASSSPTLGSYEQYF,TGTGCCAGCAGTTCCCCAACACTGGGATCCTACGAGCAGTACTTC
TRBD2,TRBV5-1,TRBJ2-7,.,CASSSGLAGGLSEQYF,TGCGCCAGCAGCTCGGGACTAGCGGGGGGGCTGAGCGAGCAGTACTTC
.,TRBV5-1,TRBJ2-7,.,CASAGQGTSYEQYF,TGCGCCAGCGCGGGGCAGGGGACCTCCTACGAGCAGTACTTC
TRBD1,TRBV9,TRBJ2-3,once,CASSVSQQGASGTDTQYF,TGTGCCAGCAGCGTATCCCAACAGGGGGCGAGTGGCACAGATACGCAGTATTTT
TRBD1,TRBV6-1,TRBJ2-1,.,CATTQGASSYNEQFF,TGTGCCACCACTCAGGGGGCGAGCTCCTACAATGAGCAGTTCTTC
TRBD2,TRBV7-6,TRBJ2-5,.,CASSTPGSGRGGPRQTQYF,TGTGCCAGCAGCACCCCCGGTTCAGGGCGGGGGGGCCCGAGGCAGACCCAGTACTTC
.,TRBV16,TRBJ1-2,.,CASSQLGRTTNYGYTF,TGTGCCAGCAGCCAATTGGGCAGAACAACTAACTATGGCTACACCTTC
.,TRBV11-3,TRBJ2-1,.,CASSLGTRSYNEQFF,TGTGCCAGCAGCTTAGGTACTCGCTCCTACAATGAGCAGTTCTTC
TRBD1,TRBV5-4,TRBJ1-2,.,CASSPGTGVNYGYTF,TGTGCCAGCAGCCCCGGGACAGGGGTGAACTATGGCTACACCTTC
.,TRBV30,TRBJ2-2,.,CAWSEVPGELFF,TGTGCCTGGAGCGAGGTCCCCGGGGAGCTGTTTTTT
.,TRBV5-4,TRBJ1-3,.,CASSFQGLSGNTIYF,TGTGCCAGCAGCTTTCAGGGGCTGTCTGGAAACACCATATATTTT
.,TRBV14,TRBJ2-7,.,CASSQHRAYEQYF,TGTGCCAGCAGCCAACACAGAGCCTACGAGCAGTACTTC
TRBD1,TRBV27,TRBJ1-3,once,CASWGAGGVSGNTIYF,TGTGCCAGCTGGGGGGCAGGGGGAGTATCTGGAAACACCATATATTTT
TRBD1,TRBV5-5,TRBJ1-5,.,CASSLGDRDQPQHF,TGTGCCAGCAGCTTGGGGGACAGGGATCAGCCCCAGCATTTT
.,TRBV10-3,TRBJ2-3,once,CATSGERTDTQYF,TGTGCCACCTCGGGGGAGCGCACAGATACGCAGTATTTT
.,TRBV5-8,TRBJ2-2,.,CASSLRNLNTGELFF,TGTGCCAGCAGCTTACGGAACTTGAACACCGGGGAGCTGTTTTTT
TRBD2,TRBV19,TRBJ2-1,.,CASSLWKAGGYNEQFF,TGTGCCAGTAGTCTATGGAAAGCGGGGGGTTACAATGAGCAGTTCTTC
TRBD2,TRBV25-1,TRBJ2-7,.,CASSGKRGPSYEQYF,TGTGCCAGCAGTGGGAAGCGGGGACCCTCCTACGAGCAGTACTTC
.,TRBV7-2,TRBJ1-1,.,CASSLRMNTEAFF,TGTGCCAGCAGCTTACGAATGAACACTGAAGCTTTCTTT
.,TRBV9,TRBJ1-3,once,CASSANFGGPSPGNTIYF,TGTGCCAGCAGCGCGAACTTTGGGGGCCCTAGTCCTGGAAACACCATATATTTT
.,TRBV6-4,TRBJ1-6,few,CASSPTWGGNSPLHF,TGTGCCAGCAGTCCGACATGGGGGGGTAATTCACCCCTCCACTTT
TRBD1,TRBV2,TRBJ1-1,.,CASRGGQGFGEAFF,TGTGCCAGCAGGGGAGGACAGGGTTTTGGTGAAGCTTTCTTT
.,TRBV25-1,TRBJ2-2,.,CASSVWQANTGELFF,TGTGCCAGCAGTGTCTGGCAGGCGAACACCGGGGAGCTGTTTTTT
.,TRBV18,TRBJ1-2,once,CASSRGLRESNYGYTF,TGTGCCAGCTCACGGGGTCTCAGGGAATCTAACTATGGCTACACCTTC
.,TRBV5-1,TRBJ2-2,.,CASSRNPDSTNTGELFF,TGCGCCAGCAGCCGAAACCCGGACAGTACGAACACCGGGGAGCTGTTTTTT
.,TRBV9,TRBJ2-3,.,CASSVRGVGRTDTQYF,TGTGCCAGCAGCGTAAGGGGCGTAGGACGCACAGATACGCAGTATTTT
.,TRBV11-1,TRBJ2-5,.,CASSPTINAETQYF,TGTGCCAGCAGCCCTACGATAAATGCGGAGACCCAGTACTTC
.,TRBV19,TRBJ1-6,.,CASSIRANSPLHF,TGTGCCAGTAGTATAAGAGCAAATTCACCCCTCCACTTT
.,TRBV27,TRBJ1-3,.,CASSLNRVSGNTIYF,TGTGCCAGCAGTTTAAACAGGGTCTCTGGAAACACCATATATTTT
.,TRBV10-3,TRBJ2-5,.,CAIRAGQETQYF,TGTGCCATCAGGGCAGGGCAAGAGACCCAGTACTTC
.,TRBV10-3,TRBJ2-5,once,CAISVNGAQETQYF,TGTGCCATCAGTGTTAACGGGGCGCAAGAGACCCAGTACTTC
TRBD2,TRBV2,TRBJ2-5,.,CASSGRKFGTSGVETQYF,TGTGCCAGCAGCGGCCGGAAATTTGGGACTAGCGGGGTAGAGACCCAGTACTTC
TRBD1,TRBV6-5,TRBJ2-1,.,CASSYSRTGLYNEQFF,TGTGCCAGCAGTTACTCCCGGACAGGGCTTTACAATGAGCAGTTCTTC